This entry lists 18 T cell receptor beta chains sequenced from one sample in a study of T-cell reconstitution after alpha-beta-depleted transplantation in children. Researchers prepared the TCRbeta library using unique molecular identifiers, the study reports. TCRdb processed the PCR reads anew with MiXCR; each CDR3 protein has one entry. The sample holds roughly 45,000 distinct CDR3 sequences, about 9% seen once. The specimen comprised PBMCs, mostly from graft donor cells, sampled 60 days after TCRalphabeta/CD19-depleted stem cell transplant. The receptors originated from a male patient between 2 and 9 years old who had a stem cell transplant for chronic granulomatous disease, so the T cells may come from the graft donor.

The chain combines TRBV5-1 with TRBJ1-1; D call uncertain. Trimming cost V 0 bases and J 0 bases, with 12 bases left between them. Germline-derived CDR1 and CDR2 are SGHRS and YFSETQ. CDR3 length: 16 amino acids. CDR3 nucleotide sequence: TGCGCCAGCAGCTTGGCCTCAGTGAACATGAACACTGAAGCTTTCTTT. Protein: CASSLASVNMNTEAFF.

In this sample, this clonotype turned up many times. The chain uses TRBV11-2 and TRBJ2-2, with D perhaps matching TRBD1 (6 bases). CDR1 is SGHAT and CDR2 is FQNNGV in the germline V gene. Between the trimmed V and J ends, which lost 6 bases and 1 base, there was a span of 12 bases. This CDR3 contains 15 residues. In DNA, the CDR3 is TGTGCCAGCAGAACCGGGACATTGAACACCGGGGAGCTGTTTTTT. Its translation: CASRTGTLNTGELFF.

This clonotype was observed a few times. The chain recombines TRBV7-6 with TRBJ1-1, with 7 bases aligning to TRBD1. The CDR3 has 12 residues. The V segment lost 5 bases and the J segment 11 bases; nucleotides outside the gene matches: 8. Germline CDR1 and CDR2: SGHVS and FNYEAQ. The CDR3 region is CASSPLTGTAFF. CDR3 in DNA: TGTGCCAGCAGCCCGCTGACAGGGACGGCTTTCTTT.

Ten or more counts support this clonotype. The V gene is TRBV10-2, the J gene TRBJ2-1, with 15 bases identical to TRBD2. The CDR3 contains 15 residues. V lost 3 bases, J lost 7 bases, and 1 base stayed unmatched. Germline values: CDR1 WSHSY, CDR2 SAAADI. The CDR3, as DNA: TGCGCCAGCAGTGATGGGACTAGCGGGAGGAATGAGCAGTTCTTC. It encodes CASSDGTSGRNEQFF.

This clonotype has at least ten counts. The chain carries TRBV20-1 and TRBJ2-3, with D unresolved. The CDR3 spans 11 residues. Trimming removed 3 bases at V and 6 bases at J, with 7 bases between. Germline loops: CDR1 DFQATT, CDR2 SNEGSKA (reference sequence). CDR3 in amino acids: CSARVGDTQYF. The CDR3 nucleotides are TGCAGTGCTAGGGTGGGGGATACGCAGTATTTT.

This clonotype was found many times. The gene calls are TRBV29-1 and TRBJ2-7, with unresolved D. The CDR3 loop spans 12 amino acids. Germline CDR1 is SQVTM and CDR2 is ANQGSEA. Trimming took 6 bases from V and 0 from J, leaving 9 bases between them. CDR3 bases: TGCAGCGTGGCCGTCAGCTCCTACGAGCAGTACTTC. Amino acid sequence: CSVAVSSYEQYF.

V gene TRBV4-1 combines with J gene TRBJ1-1; D is undetermined. CDR3 size: 14 residues. Germline CDR1 MGHRA, CDR2 YSYEKL. V lost 4 bases and J 1 base, leaving 10 bases between the germline ends. CDR3 coding DNA: TGCGCCAGCAGCCCTGGACGGTGGAACACTGAAGCTTTCTTT. Translation: CASSPGRWNTEAFF.

The sample holds many counts of this clonotype. The CDR3 region is CAARQRLTYEQYF. CDR3 nucleotides: TGTGCTGCACGCCAGCGTCTAACCTACGAGCAGTACTTC. This chain joins TRBV6-1 and TRBJ2-7; the D is unclear. Germline CDR1 MNHNS, CDR2 SASEGT. The CDR3 totals 13 residues.

Ten or more counts support this clonotype. The gene calls are TRBV5-1 and TRBJ2-5; D possibly corresponds to TRBD1 (6 bases). V was trimmed by 1 base and J by 4 bases, leaving 14 bases between them. The CDR3 loop spans 15 amino acids. CDR1 is SGHRS, CDR2 YFSETQ, per germline. In DNA, the CDR3 is TGCGCCAGCAGCTTGTCGTGGGGGCTCGGAGAGACCCAGTACTTC. This sequence encodes CASSLSWGLGETQYF.

This clonotype turned up a few times. This sequence joins TRBV30 and TRBJ1-1; 9 bases are a match to TRBD1. The CDR3 consists of 14 residues. V shed 1 base and J 2 bases; nucleotides not matched to a gene: 2. Germline CDR1 GTSNPN, CDR2 SVGIG (reference sequence). In nucleotides, the CDR3 is TGTGCCTGGAGTGGGGACAGGGCAAACACTGAAGCTTTCTTT. Translation gives CAWSGDRANTEAFF.

The sample holds a few counts of this clonotype. Germline is not matched at one junction end, which may reflect a read error. CDR3 sequence: CSVGELEALF. In DNA form, the CDR3 reads TGCAGCGTTGGAGAACTTGAAGCTCTCTTT. The V gene is TRBV29-1, the J gene TRBJ1-1; the D is unclear. Germline V gene lookup returns CDR1 SQVTM and CDR2 ANQGSEA. The CDR3 runs 10 residues.

This clonotype was counted only a few times. V is TRBV20-1 and J is TRBJ2-5; 7 bases are a match to TRBD2. Germline-derived CDR1 and CDR2 are DFQATT and SNEGSKA (reference sequence). V shed 1 base and J 4 bases; nucleotides not matched to a gene: 15. The CDR3 consists of 17 residues. The DNA for the CDR3 is TGCAGTGCTAGAGTGTTTTCCTTCAGCGGGAAGGGAGAGACCCAGTACTTC. The encoded protein is CSARVFSFSGKGETQYF.

By share of the sample, this clonotype is medium-sized. The rearrangement joins TRBV7-9 to TRBJ1-1; 8 bases are a match to TRBD1. Per the germline V gene, CDR1 is SEHNR and CDR2 is FQNEAQ (reference sequence). V shed 5 bases and J 4 bases; nucleotides not matched to a gene: 3. This CDR3 is 13 amino acids long. This chain's CDR3 is CASSPTGGTEAFF. The CDR3 DNA reads as TGTGCCAGCAGCCCTACAGGGGGCACTGAAGCTTTCTTT.

There are many counts of this clonotype. The CDR3 coding sequence is TGCGCCAGCAGAACAGTTGGGAACACCGGGGAGCTGTTTTTT. Its translation is CASRTVGNTGELFF. This rearrangement joins TRBV10-2 to TRBJ2-2; D uncertain. The CDR3 consists of 14 residues. V lost 6 bases, J lost 1 base, and 9 bases lay in between. CDR1 and CDR2 (germline): WSHSY, SAAADI.

This clonotype was detected ten times or more. The chain links TRBV6-5 to TRBJ2-6; D is possibly TRBD2 (5 bases). V was cut by 2 bases and J by 0 bases, with 11 bases left in between. The CDR3 contains 17 residues. Germline CDR1 MNHEY, CDR2 SVGAGI. In DNA form, the CDR3 reads TGTGCCAGCAGTTACGAGGGCAGTTCCTCTGGGGCCAACGTCCTGACTTTC. Encoded protein: CASSYEGSSSGANVLTF.

In its sample, this clonotype was seen a few times. This sequence joins TRBV3-1 and TRBJ2-3, with D perhaps TRBD1 or TRBD2 (5 bases each). CDR3 length: 16 amino acids. Germline V lookup: CDR1 LGHDT, CDR2 YNNKEL (reference sequence). V lost 4 bases, J lost 1 base, and 15 bases lay in between. In DNA, the CDR3 is TGTGCCAGCAGCCGCAATCCGGGACCGCGCACAGATACGCAGTATTTT. Amino acids: CASSRNPGPRTDTQYF.

CDR3 residues: CSAPGLARNEQFF. CDR3 nucleotides: TGCAGTGCTCCGGGACTAGCAAGGAATGAGCAGTTCTTC. V and J are TRBV20-1 and TRBJ2-1, with TRBD2 matching over 9 bases. CDR1 is DFQATT, CDR2 SNEGSKA, per germline (reference sequence). The J segment lost 7 bases and the V segment lost 5 bases, leaving 6 bases of the junction unmatched. The CDR3 is 13 amino acids.

This clonotype was found many times. CDR3 amino acids: CASSDQRGYNEQFF. The CDR3 DNA reads as TGTGCCAGCTCAGACCAGCGCGGTTACAATGAGCAGTTCTTC. This chain uses TRBV27 with TRBJ2-1; no clear D. V shed 8 bases and J shed 4 bases, with 15 bases lying between them. The CDR3 runs 14 residues. Per the germline V gene, CDR1 is MNHEY and CDR2 is SMNVEV (reference sequence).